The entry below gives a single T cell receptor (beta chain) sequence along with its context. This record comes from a study of T cell changes during pregnancy in multiple sclerosis. V lost 1 base and J lost 0, with 7 bases in between. Germline V gene lookup returns CDR1 MNHNS and CDR2 SASEGT. The CDR3 spans 15 residues. The method was immunoSEQ multiplex PCR; TCRdb's version includes in-frame clones alone and lacks a portion of them. The data show roughly 15,000 clones, with 80% to 90% seen just once and about 19% held by the top ten. This TCR derives from a female donor with multiple sclerosis, enrolled in a pregnancy study. V gene TRBV6-1 combines with J gene TRBJ2-1; the D is unclear. The material sequenced was CD8+ T cells from peripheral blood mononuclear cells, taken in the first trimester of pregnancy. Here the CDR3 reads CASSEEETSYNEQFF. The CDR3 bases are TGTGCCAGCAGTGAAGAGGAGACCTCCTACAATGAGCAGTTCTTC.